This entry lists 2 T cell receptor beta chains sequenced from one sample in a study of blood T cells in healthy people across ages. A second about 7 to 12 cycle PCR used barcoded and J-beta primers. TCRdb reprocessed the 5' RACE reads via MiXCR and lists one record per CDR3 protein. The sample lists roughly 1.5 million distinct CDR3 sequences, approximately 43% seen once, with approximately 4% in the top ten. Sequenced material: blood. These receptor sequences come from a woman aged 18-29 years in good health.

This chain links TRBV9 with TRBJ1-3, with D perhaps matching TRBD1 (6 bases). Trimming shortened V by 3 bases and J by 0 bases, and 10 bases separated the two germline ends. CDR1 is SGDLS, CDR2 YYNGEE, per germline. The CDR3 sequence is 15 residues long. The CDR3 protein is CASSDRTASGNTIYF. CDR3 bases: TGTGCCAGCAGCGACCGGACAGCCTCTGGAAACACCATATATTTT.

This chain links TRBV14 with TRBJ2-5, with D perhaps given as TRBD1 or TRBD2 (6 bases each). The CDR3 covers 14 residues. Germline CDR1 reads SGHDN; CDR2 reads FVKESK. Deletions cut 5 bases from V and 6 bases from J, with 16 bases between. This CDR3 reads CASSFSRRGKTQYF. The CDR3 DNA reads as TGTGCCAGCAGCTTCAGCCGGAGGGGGAAGACCCAGTACTTC.